The rows below give T cell receptor beta chains drawn from one sample of a study of OX40 agonist ivuxolimab in advanced cancers. TCRdb keeps only in-frame clones here, not all; method: immunoSEQ multiplex PCR. The sample yields 30,000 to 40,000 clones, roughly nine tenths seen once. The sample consisted of CD4+ or CD8+ T cells sorted from blood, taken in a trial of the OX40 agonist ivuxolimab. The receptors here all came from an adult with an advanced solid tumor such as melanoma, head and neck, liver or kidney cancer. The CDR3 runs from the conserved cysteine through the conserved F or W. D genes are given only for firm matches. Expanded clones are given a class, and other clones once, few, many or no size at all.

TRBD1	-	TRBV5-1	TRBJ2-2	TGCGCCAGCAGCTTCCCGGGCAGGGGGCTAACCGGGGAGCTGTTTTTT	CASSFPGRGLTGELFF
TRBD2	-	TRBV7-8	TRBJ2-1	TGTGCCAGCAGCGACCAAGGAGGGCGGGAGAGCATTGAGCAGTTCTTC	CASSDQGGRESIEQFF
-	-	TRBV19	TRBJ1-1	TGTGCCAGTAGTATGGACAGTTGGAACACTGAAGCTTTCTTT	CASSMDSWNTEAFF
TRBD2	-	TRBV2	TRBJ2-1	TGTGCCACACCCTTTGGGATAGCGGGAGAGGAGGTTGGGCAGTTCTTC	CATPFGIAGEEVGQFF
TRBD2	-	TRBV7-9	TRBJ2-3	TGTGCCAGCAGCTCTTTAGCGGGACCAGATACGCAGTATTTT	CASSSLAGPDTQYF
-	-	TRBV27	TRBJ1-2	TGTGCCAGCAGTGTAACCGGGACAAGCTATGGCTACACCTTC	CASSVTGTSYGYTF
-	-	TRBV14	TRBJ1-5	TGTGCCAGCAGCCACGGGGGGCTTGGTCAGCCCCAGCATTTT	CASSHGGLGQPQHF
TRBD1	-	TRBV15	TRBJ2-7	TGTGCCACCAGCGACCGGGACAGGGGGCTAGGGGAGCAGTACTTC	CATSDRDRGLGEQYF
TRBD1	-	TRBV5-1	TRBJ2-1	TGCGCCAGCAGCTCCGACAGGGGGAGTGAGCAGTTCTTC	CASSSDRGSEQFF
-	-	TRBV14	TRBJ2-7	TGTGCCAGCAGCCCGAGGGAAAACTCCTACGAGCAGTACTTC	CASSPRENSYEQYF
TRBD1	few	TRBV9	TRBJ2-7	TGTGCCAGCAGCGTCGGGGACAGGGTCTACGAGCAGTACTTC	CASSVGDRVYEQYF
-	-	TRBV6-1	TRBJ1-2	TGTGCCAGCAGTGAAGTCAGGAGTTTCTATGGCTACACCTTC	CASSEVRSFYGYTF
TRBD1	medium-sized	TRBV5-1	TRBJ2-7	TGCGCCAGCAGCTTGGATCCTACAGGGGGCTGGACCTACGAGCAGTACTTC	CASSLDPTGGWTYEQYF
TRBD1	-	TRBV19	TRBJ2-7	TGTGCCAGTAGTATGGGGACAGGGGTTCCCTACGAGCAGTACTTC	CASSMGTGVPYEQYF
-	-	TRBV7-7	TRBJ2-2	TGTGCCAGCAGCCCAGAAGCCGGGTGGGGCGGGGAGCTGTTTTTT	CASSPEAGWGGELFF
TRBD1	-	TRBV19	TRBJ1-1	TGTGCCAGTAGTCCAGGGGGCACTGAAGCTTTCTTT	CASSPGGTEAFF
-	-	TRBV10-3	TRBJ2-7	TGTGCCATCACCATGGACAGTAATTCCTACGAGCAGTACTTC	CAITMDSNSYEQYF
-	-	TRBV19	TRBJ2-7	TGTGCCAGTAGTTCCAGGCCCGACGAGCAGTACTTC	CASSSRPDEQYF
-	-	TRBV6-5	TRBJ1-4	TGTGCCAGCAGTTCCACAGGTGCGGCTAATGAAAAACTGTTTTTT	CASSSTGAANEKLFF
-	-	TRBV11-2	TRBJ2-3	TGTGCCAGCATCCTATTCGGGGGTGCAGATACGCAGTATTTT	CASILFGGADTQYF
TRBD1	-	TRBV4-2	TRBJ1-1	TGTGCCAGCAGCCCGGGAGAGGACAGGAGCTCGTCTGAAGCTTTCTTT	CASSPGEDRSSSEAFF
-	-	TRBV7-9	TRBJ2-2	TGTGCCAGCAGCTTCGCTCTAACCGGGGAGCTGTTTTTT	CASSFALTGELFF
-	-	TRBV29-1	TRBJ2-1	TGCAGCCCGATTGATACCTACAATGAGCAGTTCTTC	CSPIDTYNEQFF
-	-	TRBV9	TRBJ1-4	TGTGCCAGCAGCGTAGGAGGACCAACTTCGGCAGATGAAAAACTGTTTTTT	CASSVGGPTSADEKLFF
-	-	TRBV14	TRBJ1-1	TGTGCCAGCAGCCAAGGAGCCAGAATGATGAACACTGAAGCTTTCTTT	CASSQGARMMNTEAFF
TRBD1	-	TRBV19	TRBJ2-2	TGTGCCAGTAGTATAGGTCAGGGGGCGATCGGGGAGCTGTTTTTT	CASSIGQGAIGELFF
TRBD2	-	TRBV5-5	TRBJ2-1	TGTGCCAGCAGCTTGGGGCGGGAGTACTACAATGAGCAGTTCTTC	CASSLGREYYNEQFF
-	-	TRBV27	TRBJ2-7	TGTGCCAGCAGTTTTGGGCGGTCCTACGAGCAGTACTTC	CASSFGRSYEQYF
TRBD1	-	TRBV18	TRBJ1-4	TGTGCCAGCTCACAGGGACAGGGATACGAAAAACTGTTTTTT	CASSQGQGYEKLFF
-	-	TRBV6-1	TRBJ2-5	TGTGCCAGCAATGGGAGGGGGCGGGTGGAGACCCAGTACTTC	CASNGRGRVETQYF
-	-	TRBV6-5	TRBJ1-2	TGTGCCAGCAGGTCGGGCAGCTATGGCTACACCTTC	CASRSGSYGYTF
-	-	TRBV6-5	TRBJ1-3	TGTGCCAGCAGACAGGGTTCCTCTGGAAACACCATATATTTT	CASRQGSSGNTIYF
-	-	TRBV6-4	TRBJ2-1	TGTGCCAGCAGCCATCCGGATTTCCACGTTGCGCAGTTCTTC	CASSHPDFHVAQFF
TRBD2	-	TRBV5-1	TRBJ2-3	TGCGCCAGCAGCTCGGGACTAGCGGGAGGGCCCGGCACAGATACGCAGTATTTT	CASSSGLAGGPGTDTQYF
-	-	TRBV5-4	TRBJ2-7	TGTGCCAGCAGCCGCCTGGAGCGAGCCTCCTACGAGCAGTACTTC	CASSRLERASYEQYF
-	few	TRBV5-1	TRBJ1-1	TGCGCCAGCAGCTTGTCAGGGGTTAACACTGAAGCTTTCTTT	CASSLSGVNTEAFF
-	-	TRBV11-2	TRBJ1-1	TGTGCCAGCAGCCTGGGGGCCGGGGACACTGAAGCTTTCTTT	CASSLGAGDTEAFF
-	-	TRBV6-1	TRBJ2-7	TGTGCCAGCAGTGGGCAGGGCTACGAGCAGTACTTC	CASSGQGYEQYF
-	-	TRBV27	TRBJ2-1	TGTGCCAGCAGCCTGATTAAAGTTCGGACAACAACGGAGCAGTTCTTC	CASSLIKVRTTTEQFF
-	-	TRBV6-5	TRBJ2-7	TGTGCCAGCAGTTCAACCAACAGGTACGAGCAGTACTTC	CASSSTNRYEQYF
TRBD1	-	TRBV9	TRBJ1-4	TGTGCCAGCAGCGGGCCCCGGGACAGCACAAATGAAAAACTGTTTTTT	CASSGPRDSTNEKLFF
-	-	TRBV6-4	TRBJ2-2	TGTGCCAGCAGTGACTCATGGAACACCGGGGAGCTGTTTTTT	CASSDSWNTGELFF
TRBD1	-	TRBV29-1	TRBJ2-7	TGCAGCGAAAGACAGGGGGCGGTGTACGAGCAGTACTTC	CSERQGAVYEQYF
TRBD1	-	TRBV19	TRBJ1-2	TGTGCCAGTAGTATTGACAGGGGGCTACCAAACTATGGCTACACCTTC	CASSIDRGLPNYGYTF
TRBD1	-	TRBV15	TRBJ2-7	TGTGCCACCAGTGACAGGGGGCAGTCCTACGAGCAGTACTTC	CATSDRGQSYEQYF
-	-	TRBV9	TRBJ2-2	TGTGCCAGCAGCGTAGGAGGGGGACTCCACACCGGGGAGCTGTTTTTT	CASSVGGGLHTGELFF
TRBD1	-	TRBV5-8	TRBJ2-7	TGTGCCAGCAGCCAAGACATCCTCCCGGGACAGGGTAACTACGAGCAGTACTTC	CASSQDILPGQGNYEQYF